This TCR beta chain is drawn from a study of blood T cell repertoires in COVID-19. Using immunoSEQ multiplex PCR, the repertoire was profiled, and TCRdb retains in-frame clones only, with some absent. The profile shows around 53,000 clones, approximately 87% of them singletons. CDR1 and CDR2 from the germline V gene are MNHEY and SMNVEV (reference sequence). Trimming removed 1 base from V and 2 bases from J; junction bases left unmatched: 3. This CDR3 contains 15 residues. This TCR was sampled from a woman aged 55-75 years with COVID-19, enrolled during active disease. Sequenced material: peripheral blood. The rearrangement uses TRBV27 and TRBJ2-7; TRBD1 agrees at 9 bases. In nucleotides, the CDR3 is TGTGCCAGCAGTTTATGGGGACAGGGACCCTACGAGCAGTACTTC. Translation gives CASSLWGQGPYEQYF.